This T cell receptor (beta chain) was captured in a study of control samples from healthy donors and cancer patients. Produced via immunoSEQ multiplex PCR; TCRdb's table is partial and in-frame only. The sample holds fewer than 110,000 clones, 75% to 90% seen once. The CDR3 sequence is 13 residues long. V was shortened by 8 bases and J by 12 bases, with 20 bases between the two germline ends. Germline CDR1 SNHLY, CDR2 FYNNEI. This TCR came from a man in his sixties with lung cancer. The chain employs TRBV2 and TRBJ2-1; D may be TRBD1 (5 bases). Sequenced input: PBMCs. The CDR3 is CASLGQGVPGQFF. The CDR3 DNA reads TGTGCCAGCCTTGGACAAGGGGTCCCGGGGCAGTTCTTC.